Listed below are T cell receptor beta chains from one sample, sequenced in a study of cytomegalovirus exposure and HLA in healthy donors. Produced via immunoSEQ multiplex PCR; TCRdb's table is partial and in-frame only. Here the sample spans about 160,000 clones, 82% being singletons. The sample comprised PBMCs. The receptors were gathered from a girl aged 5-17 years in good health and CMV-seropositive. Both conserved end residues are part of each CDR3. D genes are given only for firm matches. Clone size, where shown, is once, few, many, or a class for clones that have expanded.

v_gene	abundance	d_gene	j_gene	CDR3aa	CDR3nt
TRBV7-8	.	TRBD1	TRBJ1-5	CASSSDRVQPQHF	TGTGCCAGCAGCTCGGACAGGGTTCAGCCCCAGCATTTT
TRBV6-1	.	.	TRBJ1-5	CASSQRTTQPQHF	TGTGCCAGCAGCCAACGGACAACCCAGCCCCAGCATTTT
TRBV27	.	.	TRBJ1-2	CASSAGRIYPYGYTF	TGTGCCAGCAGTGCGGGACGGATCTACCCATATGGCTACACCTTC
TRBV30	.	.	TRBJ1-1	CAWSVDTGDTEAFF	TGTGCCTGGAGTGTAGATACGGGGGACACTGAAGCTTTCTTT
TRBV4-1	.	.	TRBJ2-7	CASSQRQDILYEQYF	TGCGCCAGCAGCCAACGACAGGATATACTCTACGAGCAGTACTTC
TRBV4-1	once	.	TRBJ2-7	CASSQDRGTQQYF	TGCGCCAGCAGCCAAGACAGGGGAACCCAGCAGTACTTC
TRBV4-3	.	TRBD1	TRBJ2-7	CASSQDWTGAPYEQYF	TGCGCCAGCAGCCAAGATTGGACAGGGGCTCCCTACGAGCAGTACTTC
TRBV10-2	once	TRBD2	TRBJ2-7	CASSQGGLAGGAYEQYF	TGCGCCAGCAGTCAGGGGGGACTAGCGGGAGGGGCCTACGAGCAGTACTTC
TRBV30	.	.	TRBJ1-1	CAWRAGSTEAFF	TGTGCCTGGAGGGCGGGTAGCACTGAAGCTTTCTTT
TRBV6-5	.	.	TRBJ1-1	CASRGTMNTEAFF	TGTGCCAGCAGGGGGACAATGAACACTGAAGCTTTCTTT
TRBV10-2	.	TRBD2	TRBJ2-3	CASRPGLAGRTDTQYF	TGCGCCAGCAGACCCGGACTAGCGGGACGCACAGATACGCAGTATTTT
TRBV28	.	.	TRBJ2-7	CASSLRLSEDEQYF	TGTGCCAGCAGTTTAAGGTTATCCGAGGACGAGCAGTACTTC
TRBV11-2	.	.	TRBJ1-3	CASSLGESPIYF	TGTGCCAGCAGCTTAGGTGAAAGCCCCATATATTTT
TRBV20-1	once	TRBD2	TRBJ2-1	CEAGGPEQFF	TGCGAAGCGGGAGGGCCGGAGCAGTTCTTC